There are many counts of the clone carrying this T cell receptor (beta chain). Antigen unknown. The record originates from a study of T cells in Graves' hyperthyroidism and ophthalmopathy. It was RNA transcripts that yielded the amplified TCR beta CDR3 regions. RT-PCR in the first round (using the HTBI primer set) targeted the TCR CDR3. TCRdb re-called the multiplex PCR reads with MiXCR, one entry per CDR3 protein. Among a few hundred thousand distinct CDR3 sequences listed, roughly 20% were seen once. The study, taken as a whole, reports: The model anticipated ophthalmopathy a median about 6.5 months pre-onset.

V shed 4 bases and J shed 7 bases, with 11 bases lying between them. This CDR3 is built from 13 residues. Sequencing was done on a sample of blood. The J gene is TRBJ1-5, the V gene TRBV12-3 or TRBV12-4, with unresolved D. The receptor was isolated from a man aged 18 to 30 with Graves' ophthalmopathy. For the CDR3, the DNA is TGTGCCAGCAGTTCCTCAGTTTGGCAGCCCCAGCATTTT. Its protein product is CASSSSVWQPQHF.